The 23 T cell receptor beta chains below all came from one sample that was sequenced in a study of Ad26.COV2.S vaccination and SARS-CoV-2 variants. The protocol was immunoSEQ multiplex PCR, while the TCRdb copy is restricted to in-frame clones and leaves out a portion. The sample yields hundreds of thousands of clones, about 88% seen once. The sample's treatment: approximately 18 received Ad26.COV2.S at low or high dose, single or two shots; a few received placebo; per-sample allocation not given. Day 63 after the first vaccine or placebo injection was the time point for sampling. The sequencing used peripheral blood, collected in a trial of Ad26.COV2.S vaccine versus placebo. Source of these receptors: a person between 18 and 59 years old who received the Ad26.COV2.S COVID-19 vaccine or a placebo.

The chain links TRBV7-8 to TRBJ1-6, with TRBD1 as a possible D gene (6 bases). Trimming left V 5 bases short and J 6 bases short, with 17 bases between. This CDR3 is 16 amino acids long. CDR1 and CDR2 (germline): SGHVS, FQNEAQ. CDR3 protein: CASSLLSDRTNSPLHF. CDR3 bases: TGTGCCAGCAGCCTCTTAAGCGACAGGACTAATTCACCCCTCCACTTT.

The rearrangement links TRBV3-1 (or the pseudogene TRBV3-2) to TRBJ2-1, with 7 nucleotides matching TRBD2. The V segment lost 0 bases and the J segment 1 base; nucleotides outside the gene matches: 3. There are 16 residues in the CDR3. Germline V gene sequence: CDR1 LGHDT, CDR2 YNNKEL (reference sequence). The DNA of the CDR3 is TGTGCCAGCAGCCAAGAGGGGGGGGTGTCCTACAATGAGCAGTTCTTC. It translates to CASSQEGGVSYNEQFF.

The rearrangement joins TRBV6-5 to TRBJ2-7; no definite D call. This CDR3 has 13 residues. CDR1 is MNHEY, CDR2 SVGAGI, per germline. V lost 6 bases to trimming and J lost 7 bases, with 16 bases between them. CDR3 in amino acids: CASSLGPLREQYF. The DNA for the CDR3 is TGTGCCAGCAGCCTAGGCCCCTTACGGGAGCAGTACTTC.

The chain is built from TRBV30 and TRBJ1-2; D is undetermined. The CDR3 contains 14 residues. The ends were cut back, 1 base at V and 0 bases at J, with 9 bases in the middle. CDR1 is GTSNPN, CDR2 SVGIG, per germline (reference sequence). The CDR3: CAWSAGRANYGYTF. CDR3 sequence (DNA): TGTGCCTGGAGTGCCGGCAGAGCTAACTATGGCTACACCTTC.

The V and J genes are TRBV7-2 and TRBJ2-7, with D perhaps TRBD2 (5 bases). Deletions cut 1 base from V and 6 bases from J, with 13 bases between. The CDR3 runs to 14 residues. Germline V gene lookup returns CDR1 SGHTA and CDR2 FQGNSA. The CDR3 DNA sequence: TGTGCCAGCAGCTTAGGGAGACCGGGAATCGAGCAGTACTTC. Translated, it gives CASSLGRPGIEQYF. The variable domain in full, completed from reference TRBV7-2 and TRBJ2-7, reads GAGVSQSPSNKVTEKGKDVELRCDPISGHTALYWYRQSLGQGLEFLIYFQGNSAPDKSGLPSDRFSAERTGGSVSTLTIQRTQQEDSAVYLCASSLGRPGIEQYFGPGTRLTVT.

This sequence joins TRBV4-3 and TRBJ1-2; D is ambiguous. The CDR3 runs 15 residues. V was pared by 2 bases and J by 3 bases, with 13 bases between. Germline V gene sequence: CDR1 LGHNA, CDR2 YSLEER. Written as DNA, the CDR3 is TGCGCCAGCAGCCAACAGACCCCCCTGGACTATGGCTACACCTTC. Its translation is CASSQQTPLDYGYTF.

This clone appeared a single time. The V gene is TRBV10-3, the J gene TRBJ1-1; D unclear. The length of the CDR3 is 12 residues. From germline, CDR1 is ENHRY and CDR2 SYGVKD. V dropped 4 bases and J dropped 1 base, with 4 bases sitting between them. The CDR3: CAISGQNTEAFF. The CDR3 DNA sequence: TGTGCCATCAGTGGACAGAACACTGAAGCTTTCTTT.

Only one count was recorded for this clone. The rearrangement uses TRBV28 and TRBJ2-1; D gene uncertain. The CDR3 sequence is 15 residues long. Trimming stripped 4 bases from V and 7 bases from J, with 17 bases between. Germline V gene sequence: CDR1 MDHEN, CDR2 SYDVKM. The CDR3 sequence is CASSYDSPRWNEQFF. The CDR3 DNA is TGTGCCAGCAGTTATGACTCCCCGCGATGGAATGAGCAGTTCTTC. The variable domain in full, with the rest retrieved from reference TRBV28 and TRBJ2-1, is DVKVTQSSRYLVKRTGEKVFLECVQDMDHENMFWYRQDPGLGLRLIYFSYDVKMKEKGDIPEGYSVSREKKERFSLILESASTNQTSMYLCASSYDSPRWNEQFFGPGTRLTVL.

The chain joins TRBV7-2 to TRBJ1-1; 9 positions agree with TRBD1. The CDR3 spans 18 residues. Germline V gene lookup returns CDR1 SGHTA and CDR2 FQGNSA. Trimming removed 5 bases from V and 4 bases from J; junction bases left unmatched: 17. The CDR3 nucleotides read TGTGCCAGCAGCCCACAGGGGGCTTTACCCTTTTTGAGCACTGAAGCTTTCTTT. It translates to CASSPQGALPFLSTEAFF.

Turning to this clone: This specimen includes other DNA sequences encoding the same CDR3. This chain uses TRBV9 with TRBJ2-7; no reliable D call. The germline gives CDR1 SGDLS, CDR2 YYNGEE. The V end was cut by 0 bases, the J end by 0 bases, with 10 bases between. The CDR3 has 15 amino acids. This CDR3 is CASSVGQGRSYEQYF. CDR3 coding DNA: TGTGCCAGCAGCGTAGGACAAGGGCGCTCCTACGAGCAGTACTTC.

This rearrangement joins TRBV12-5 to TRBJ1-6; D is unclear. Trimming cost V 2 bases and J 10 bases, with 6 bases left between them. Germline CDR1 and CDR2: LGHNT and FRNRAP. The CDR3 contains 12 residues. The CDR3 sequence is CASGLHLSPLHF. In DNA form, the CDR3 reads TGTGCTAGTGGTTTGCACTTATCACCCCTCCACTTT.

V is TRBV11-2 and J is TRBJ2-2; 16 nucleotides line up with TRBD2. Germline V gene data show CDR1 as SGHAT and CDR2 as FQNNGV. J was trimmed by 4 bases and V by 3 bases; bases with no gene match: 5. The CDR3 sequence is 18 residues long. This chain's CDR3 is CASSLGTSGGVRTGELFF. The CDR3 DNA sequence: TGTGCCAGCAGCTTGGGGACTAGCGGGGGGGTACGCACCGGGGAGCTGTTTTTT.

This clone appeared a few times. The rearrangement links TRBV28 to TRBJ2-5; 8 bases fit TRBD2. Germline loops: CDR1 MDHEN, CDR2 SYDVKM. V trimming: 7 bases; J trimming: 2 bases; junction bases outside the gene matches: 6. The CDR3 loop spans 14 amino acids. CDR3 loop: CASTQREGQETQYF. The CDR3 DNA follows: TGTGCCAGCACCCAACGGGAGGGACAAGAGACCCAGTACTTC.

The chain carries TRBV19 and TRBJ1-3, with unresolved D. V lost 7 bases, J lost 0 bases, and 4 bases lay in between. CDR1 and CDR2 from the germline V gene are LNHDA and SQIVND (reference sequence). The CDR3 contains 12 residues. The CDR3 DNA is TGTGCCAGTATCACCTCTGGAAACACCATATATTTT. Its translation: CASITSGNTIYF.

The CDR3 region has the DNA TGTGCCAGCAGCTCTAAAATAGGGGGTTCGGTGTCTACTAATGAAAAACTGTTTTTT. Translation gives CASSSKIGGSVSTNEKLFF. The V call is TRBV7-9, the J call TRBJ1-4; tentative D call: TRBD1 (6 bases). Deletions cut 4 bases from V and 2 bases from J, with 23 bases between. The germline CDR1 and CDR2 sequences are SEHNR and FQNEAQ (reference sequence). This CDR3 is 19 amino acids long.

The chain carries TRBV9 and TRBJ1-1; 8 nucleotides line up with TRBD1. Germline assignment: CDR1 SGDLS and CDR2 YYNGEE. V trimming: 3 bases; J trimming: 6 bases; junction bases outside the gene matches: 7. The CDR3 runs 14 residues. The CDR3 nucleotides are TGTGCCAGCAGCGCCAGACAGGGGACCCCTGAAGCTTTCTTT. Encoded protein: CASSARQGTPEAFF.

This chain uses TRBV28 with TRBJ2-2, with D perhaps matching TRBD2 (6 bases). Trimming shortened V by 5 bases and J by 2 bases, and 9 bases separated the two germline ends. CDR1 is MDHEN, CDR2 SYDVKM, per germline. The CDR3 spans 14 residues. The CDR3, as DNA: TGTGCCAGCAGTGGGGACTTCAACACCGGGGAGCTGTTTTTT. It encodes CASSGDFNTGELFF.

The CDR3 reads CASSPRENDSPLHF. Here the CDR3 DNA reads TGTGCCAGCTCACCCAGGGAGAATGATTCACCCCTCCACTTT. The rearrangement joins TRBV18 to TRBJ1-6, with D tentatively TRBD1 (5 bases). This CDR3 has 14 amino acids. CDR1 KGHSH and CDR2 LQKENI come from the germline V gene. V dropped 3 bases and J dropped 8 bases, with 11 bases sitting between them.

This chain links TRBV27 with TRBJ1-1; TRBD1 might be the D (5 bases). The V gene lost 6 bases and the J gene lost 6 bases, with 14 bases spanning the gap. The CDR3 length is 13 residues. From germline, CDR1 is MNHEY and CDR2 SMNVEV (reference sequence). CDR3 DNA: TGTGCCAGCAGGGGAGTGGGGCGGGCTGAAGCTTTCTTT. Its protein product is CASRGVGRAEAFF.

The chain uses TRBV2 and TRBJ2-3; D gene unclear. The CDR3 spans 14 residues. The germline V gene has CDR1 SNHLY and CDR2 FYNNEI. With 4 bases removed from V and 0 bases from J, the gap between germline ends came to 8 bases. This CDR3 reads CASSARSSTDTQYF. The CDR3 nucleotides read TGTGCCAGCAGTGCTAGATCTAGCACAGATACGCAGTATTTT.

V gene TRBV27 combines with J gene TRBJ2-7; D remains ambiguous. Looked up from germline, CDR1 is MNHEY and CDR2 is SMNVEV (reference sequence). The V end was cut by 4 bases, the J end by 4 bases, with 8 bases between. CDR3 length equals 12 residues. CDR3 in DNA: TGTGCCAGCAGTTATCAAGGATACGAGCAGTACTTC. It specifies CASSYQGYEQYF.

V usage is TRBV25-1 and J usage is TRBJ1-1, with D perhaps TRBD1 (5 bases). The germline V gene has CDR1 MGHDK and CDR2 SYGVNS. V dropped 2 bases and J dropped 5 bases, with 12 bases sitting between them. The CDR3 spans 14 residues. The DNA for the CDR3 is TGTGCCAGCAGTGAAGAAGGGAGGGGTACTGAAGCTTTCTTT. Its protein is CASSEEGRGTEAFF.

This chain's CDR3 is CASTAGGGQETQYF. The DNA for the CDR3 is TGTGCCAGCACCGCGGGGGGGGGCCAAGAGACCCAGTACTTC. This chain joins TRBV28 and TRBJ2-5, with 9 bases that match TRBD2. Germline trimming cut 7 bases from V and 1 base from J; bases unmatched to any gene: 4. The CDR3 sequence is 14 residues long. From germline, CDR1 is MDHEN and CDR2 SYDVKM.